This is a list of T cell receptor beta chains from one sample in a study of spatial heterogeneity in lung cancer. TCRdb analysed the 5' RACE reads with MiXCR anew, one entry per CDR3 protein. The sample carries tens of thousands of distinct CDR3 sequences, about 12% recorded once. The sample in question was PBMCs, obtained at surgery. The receptor source for this set is a female donor with early-stage non-small cell lung cancer. Each CDR3 is given without its conserved first and last residue.

CDR3 protein	J gene	V gene
ASSPSGQGTNQPQH	TRBJ1-5	TRBV19
ASSLASGFYNEQF	TRBJ2-1	TRBV5-1
SARGKKDEQY	TRBJ2-7	TRBV20-1
SASPGAGNTEAF	TRBJ1-1	TRBV20-1
ASSYSGSPRELF	TRBJ2-2	TRBV6-5
ASSYTGFTDTQY	TRBJ2-3	TRBV6-5
ASSAPGLAGSSYNEQF	TRBJ2-1	TRBV19
ASSPDLGRTLGGYT	TRBJ1-2	TRBV5-6
ASSLKMSTNEKLF	TRBJ1-4	TRBV12-3/TRBV12-4
VSSFFTTEAF	TRBJ1-1	TRBV7-9
ASSQDYGDSYNEQF	TRBJ2-1	TRBV4-2
ASSQTGTGNDEQY	TRBJ2-7	TRBV6-2/TRBV6-3
SATEEGALPITDTQY	TRBJ2-3	TRBV20-1
ASSLAHLGAFDTEAF	TRBJ1-1	TRBV7-9
ASISDTEAF	TRBJ1-1	TRBV28
ASSFSDEQF	TRBJ2-1	TRBV12-3/TRBV12-4
SGIKGTEAF	TRBJ1-1	TRBV29-1
SAGAGGPRETQY	TRBJ2-5	TRBV20-1
ASSHGGEGVYEQY	TRBJ2-7	TRBV6-5
ATSSGGLVNTEAF	TRBJ1-1	TRBV28
ASSIVGEGEQF	TRBJ2-1	TRBV19
ASSHGQNSNQPQH	TRBJ1-5	TRBV11-2
ASSSTGQPTHEQY	TRBJ2-7	TRBV12-3/TRBV12-4
ASSPPTGENTEAF	TRBJ1-1	TRBV12-3/TRBV12-4
ASNSGQGNYGYT	TRBJ1-2	TRBV5-1
ASSTDRGAPLH	TRBJ1-6	TRBV7-2
ASRGTGGGTGANVLT	TRBJ2-6	TRBV10-2
ASSLSQYNKQF	TRBJ2-1	TRBV5-4
SVDTGQNTEAF	TRBJ1-1	TRBV29-1
ASSLTSGRTDTQY	TRBJ2-3	TRBV7-9
ASSLDGFASRDDEQY	TRBJ2-7	TRBV12-3/TRBV12-4
ASSRAPTDTQY	TRBJ2-3	TRBV7-2
ASSGTSVFWTIEAF	TRBJ1-1	TRBV5-5
ASSYPGQLESYGYT	TRBJ1-2	TRBV6-6
SVGTSGSEQF	TRBJ2-1	TRBV29-1
SARDWSDTSSYNSPLH	TRBJ1-6	TRBV20-1
ASSSQGNEQF	TRBJ2-1	TRBV5-1
ASSLREGETQY	TRBJ2-5	TRBV7-3
ASSLLVRRVGGYT	TRBJ1-2	TRBV5-5
ASSALSGGELF	TRBJ2-2	TRBV7-9
ASSLDPLEQY	TRBJ2-7	TRBV6-2/TRBV6-3
ASSQDRDNEQF	TRBJ2-1	TRBV3-1
ASSYSIGSEGNTQY	TRBJ2-3	TRBV6-5
SARRLQGDSNQPQH	TRBJ1-5	TRBV20-1
ASSPGLAGVYEQY	TRBJ2-7	TRBV18
ASSSSHEQY	TRBJ2-7	TRBV7-6
ASSLGVAGFDEQF	TRBJ2-1	TRBV7-9
SARGAF	TRBJ1-1	TRBV20-1
FRRRQGRETQY	TRBJ2-5	TRBV29-1
ASRLTSGGYEQY	TRBJ2-7	TRBV6-5
ASRGQGASNQPQH	TRBJ1-5	TRBV12-3/TRBV12-4
ASSLGLQGARAGELF	TRBJ2-2	TRBV7-8
AEQLSTDTQY	TRBJ2-3	TRBV5-1
ASSSLDGKNIQY	TRBJ2-4	TRBV28
ASSIAGPRVPQH	TRBJ1-5	TRBV19
ASSQRADREGTQY	TRBJ2-3	TRBV4-2
ASSGTSGNTIY	TRBJ1-3	TRBV2
SARDWGAETQY	TRBJ2-5	TRBV20-1
ASSRTETDTQY	TRBJ2-3	TRBV6-2/TRBV6-3